What follows describes a single TCR beta chain. Each CDR3 protein gets one entry after TCRdb re-called the RT-PCR reads with MiXCR. The sample shows hundreds of thousands of distinct CDR3 sequences, 15% to 20% of them seen only once. This record belongs to a study of patients and donors after allogeneic stem cell transplantation. CDR3 length: 13 amino acids. Germline loops: CDR1 ENHRY, CDR2 SYGVKD. Trimming took 3 bases from V and 6 from J, leaving 11 bases between them. The sequenced sample consisted of blood, either unsorted or a sorted T cell fraction (not recorded which). This TCR derives from a human donor who was either an allogeneic HSCT recipient or a stem cell or donor lymphocyte infusion donor (not recorded which). It is not recorded whose cells these are; they may come from a transplant donor. The rearrangement joins TRBV10-3 to TRBJ1-2; D may be TRBD1 (5 bases). Written as DNA, the CDR3 is TGTGCCATCAGTGACTCCAGCAGGGATGGCTACACCTTC. Its protein is CAISDSSRDGYTF.